The rows below give T cell receptor beta chains drawn from one sample of a study of cytomegalovirus exposure and HLA in healthy donors. Clones were sequenced by immunoSEQ multiplex PCR, and TCRdb holds only the in-frame ones, with some missing. Seen here are 90,000 to 120,000 clones, 74% observed once, and the top ten hold about 2.6%. Sequencing was performed on PBMCs. These receptors were collected from a man aged 50-59 years in good health and CMV-seropositive. Each CDR3 is given with its conserved first and last residue. Fields, in order: V gene, D gene, J gene, clone size, CDR3 protein, CDR3 DNA. D genes are given only for firm matches. Not all rows give a size; the values are once, few, many and, for expanded clones, a class.

TRBV6-5	.	TRBJ2-2	once	CASSYKPRGTGELFF	TGTGCCAGCAGTTATAAACCGAGGGGGACCGGGGAGCTGTTTTTT
TRBV7-9	.	TRBJ1-4	.	CASSPQTEGGKEKLFF	TGTGCCAGCAGCCCCCAAACTGAGGGGGGGAAGGAAAAACTGTTTTTT
TRBV5-1	TRBD2	TRBJ2-3	.	CASSLATSGGDTQYF	TGCGCCAGCAGCTTGGCTACTAGCGGGGGAGATACGCAGTATTTT
TRBV7-9	TRBD2	TRBJ2-1	.	CASSLRLAGGNEQFF	TGTGCCAGCAGCCTACGACTAGCGGGAGGCAATGAGCAGTTCTTC
TRBV7-6	TRBD1	TRBJ1-1	.	CASSLARGRTEAFF	TGTGCCAGCAGCTTAGCCAGGGGGCGGACTGAAGCTTTCTTT
TRBV6-1	.	TRBJ1-5	.	CASTVVGGSNQPQHF	TGTGCCAGCACCGTTGTGGGGGGTAGCAATCAGCCCCAGCATTTT
TRBV9	.	TRBJ2-5	.	CASSLRDTGWETQYF	TGTGCCAGCAGCCTCCGAGACACTGGGTGGGAGACCCAGTACTTC
TRBV9	TRBD2	TRBJ2-5	.	CASSVGLAGEAQYF	TGTGCCAGCAGCGTAGGACTAGCGGGAGAGGCCCAGTACTTC
TRBV27	TRBD1	TRBJ2-7	.	CASSRGSGYEQYF	TGTGCCAGCAGCAGGGGGAGCGGTTACGAGCAGTACTTC
TRBV20-1	.	TRBJ1-2	.	CSGRHSYGYTF	TGCAGTGGGCGGCATAGTTATGGCTACACCTTC
TRBV11-3	TRBD2	TRBJ2-7	.	CASSPGLAAEQYF	TGTGCCAGCAGCCCCGGACTAGCGGCCGAGCAGTACTTC
TRBV9	.	TRBJ1-1	once	CASSVDRVRSEAFF	TGTGCCAGCAGCGTAGACAGGGTTCGGAGTGAAGCTTTCTTT
TRBV12-5	.	TRBJ2-2	.	CASDPGYTGELFF	TGTGCTAGTGATCCAGGGTACACCGGGGAGCTGTTTTTT
TRBV5-1	TRBD1	TRBJ2-5	.	CASSLPGGETQYF	TGCGCCAGCAGCTTGCCAGGGGGAGAGACCCAGTACTTC
TRBV29-1	TRBD1	TRBJ2-7	.	CSVGSRDRGEQYF	TGCAGCGTTGGGTCCCGGGACAGGGGCGAGCAGTACTTC
TRBV2	TRBD2	TRBJ2-3	.	CASSPKRGTDTQYF	TGTGCCAGCAGTCCCAAGCGGGGAACAGATACGCAGTATTTT
TRBV11-1	.	TRBJ1-6	.	CASSQGYNSPLHF	TGTGCCAGCAGCCAGGGCTATAATTCACCCCTCCACTTT
TRBV14	.	TRBJ1-1	few	CASSERMGHPAFF	TGTGCCAGCAGCGAGCGAATGGGACATCCGGCTTTCTTT
TRBV13	.	TRBJ2-5	few	CASSSTGGGGLETQYF	TGTGCCAGCAGCTCGACTGGCGGGGGCGGGTTAGAGACCCAGTACTTC
TRBV5-4	.	TRBJ2-7	.	CASRRDSFYEQYF	TGTGCCAGCAGACGAGACAGTTTCTACGAGCAGTACTTC
TRBV4-2	.	TRBJ2-7	.	CASSPGTPSYEQYF	TGTGCCAGCAGTCCCGGGACTCCTTCCTACGAGCAGTACTTC
TRBV29-1	TRBD2	TRBJ2-5	few	CSAKLAEHQETQYF	TGCAGCGCCAAACTAGCGGAGCACCAAGAGACCCAGTACTTC
TRBV9	TRBD2	TRBJ2-2	.	CASSAQRGARTGELFF	TGTGCCAGCAGCGCACAGCGGGGGGCGAGGACCGGGGAGCTGTTTTTT
TRBV10-3	.	TRBJ1-2	once	CAISEERTSGYTF	TGTGCCATCAGTGAGGAGCGGACCTCTGGCTACACCTTC
TRBV5-8	.	TRBJ1-1	once	CASSAGLVASF	TGTGCCAGCAGCGCCGGACTAGTAGCCTCCTTT
TRBV2	TRBD1	TRBJ1-4	.	CASSSQGANEKLFF	TGTGCCAGCAGCTCACAGGGGGCTAATGAAAAACTGTTTTTT
TRBV5-1	TRBD1	TRBJ2-5	.	CASSLGDRGGETQYF	TGCGCCAGCAGCTTGGGTGACAGGGGCGGGGAGACCCAGTACTTC
TRBV5-1	.	TRBJ2-1	.	CASSPEGDYYNEQFF	TGCGCCAGCAGCCCCGAAGGGGATTACTACAATGAGCAGTTCTTC
TRBV6-5	.	TRBJ1-2	.	CASAPNLNYGYTF	TGTGCCAGCGCCCCTAACCTAAACTATGGCTACACCTTC
TRBV10-1	.	TRBJ1-1	once	CASILSEAFF	TGCGCCAGCATCCTATCCGAAGCTTTCTTT
TRBV5-3	TRBD2	TRBJ2-3	once	CARPARVGRGGRTDTQYF	TGTGCCAGACCCGCGCGGGTGGGTCGGGGGGGGCGCACAGATACGCAGTATTTT
TRBV7-2	.	TRBJ2-3	.	CATKWIEADTQYF	TGTGCCACTAAGTGGATTGAGGCAGATACGCAGTATTTT
TRBV9	.	TRBJ1-2	once	CASTPDSRNYGYTF	TGTGCCAGCACCCCGGACAGCCGGAACTATGGCTACACCTTC
TRBV5-1	.	TRBJ2-1	once	CASSFGLSSYNEQFF	TGCGCCAGCAGCTTCGGACTTAGCTCCTACAATGAGCAGTTCTTC
TRBV7-3	TRBD2	TRBJ2-3	.	CASSPTSGVATDTQYF	TGTGCCAGCAGCCCGACTAGCGGGGTTGCCACAGATACGCAGTATTTT
TRBV27	TRBD1	TRBJ2-3	.	CASTRDRGGPDTQYF	TGTGCCAGCACCCGGGACAGGGGCGGGCCAGATACGCAGTATTTT
TRBV7-7	.	TRBJ2-2	.	CASSPSRGVPNTGELFF	TGTGCCAGCAGCCCCAGCCGGGGAGTCCCTAACACCGGGGAGCTGTTTTTT
TRBV6-8	TRBD1	TRBJ1-6	.	CASRSTGVSNSPLHF	TGTGCCAGCAGATCGACAGGGGTCTCTAATTCACCCCTCCACTTT
TRBV5-4	.	TRBJ1-2	.	CASSSRVTRGRDGYTF	TGTGCCAGCAGCTCCCGTGTAACAAGGGGTCGAGATGGCTACACCTTC
TRBV7-9	.	TRBJ2-7	.	CASILVGTGEQYF	.
TRBV7-6	TRBD2	TRBJ2-7	.	CASSSGPAGGNPSYEQYF	TGTGCCAGCAGCTCGGGACCGGCGGGAGGCAACCCCTCCTACGAGCAGTACTTC
TRBV27	TRBD2	TRBJ2-1	.	CASSGESGRDTNEQFF	TGTGCCAGCAGTGGTGAGAGCGGGAGGGATACCAATGAGCAGTTCTTC
TRBV7-9	.	TRBJ2-7	once	CASSFFDRPKDEQYF	TGTGCCAGCAGCTTCTTCGACAGGCCAAAGGACGAGCAGTACTTC
TRBV27	.	TRBJ2-3	.	CASSPWGGFSTDTQYF	TGTGCCAGCAGTCCCTGGGGAGGATTTAGCACAGATACGCAGTATTTT
TRBV10-3	.	TRBJ1-2	.	CAISDGGGYGYTF	TGTGCCATCAGTGACGGGGGTGGCTATGGCTACACCTTC
TRBV6-5	.	TRBJ2-1	.	CASSYPQGNYNEQFF	TGTGCCAGCAGTTACCCCCAGGGTAACTACAATGAGCAGTTCTTC
TRBV5-1	.	TRBJ2-3	.	CASSFARGRLSTDTQYF	TGCGCCAGCAGCTTCGCTCGAGGGAGGCTTAGCACAGATACGCAGTATTTT
TRBV11-2	TRBD1	TRBJ2-1	once	CASSLGTGGYNEQFF	TGTGCCAGCAGCTTAGGAACAGGGGGTTACAATGAGCAGTTCTTC
TRBV7-3	TRBD2	TRBJ2-3	once	CASSSTSGRGTDTQYF	TGTGCCAGCAGCTCCACTAGCGGGCGAGGCACAGATACGCAGTATTTT